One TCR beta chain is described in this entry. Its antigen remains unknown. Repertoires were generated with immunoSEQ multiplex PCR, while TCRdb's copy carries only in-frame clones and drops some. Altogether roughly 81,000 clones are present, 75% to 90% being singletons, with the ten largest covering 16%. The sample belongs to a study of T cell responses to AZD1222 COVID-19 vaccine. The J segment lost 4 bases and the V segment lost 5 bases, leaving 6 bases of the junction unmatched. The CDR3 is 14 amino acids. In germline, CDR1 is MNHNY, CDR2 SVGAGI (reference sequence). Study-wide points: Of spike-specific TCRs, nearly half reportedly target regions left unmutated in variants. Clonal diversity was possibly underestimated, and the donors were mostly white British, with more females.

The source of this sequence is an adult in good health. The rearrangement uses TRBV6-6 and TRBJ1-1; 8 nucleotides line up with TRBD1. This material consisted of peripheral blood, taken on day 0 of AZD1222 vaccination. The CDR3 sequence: CASSGAGGVTEAFF. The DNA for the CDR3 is TGTGCCAGCAGTGGGGCAGGGGGCGTCACTGAAGCTTTCTTT.